The rows below give T cell receptor beta chains drawn from one sample of a study of blood T cell repertoires in COVID-19. Clones were read by immunoSEQ multiplex PCR, and TCRdb kept only the in-frame ones, dropping some. This sample has roughly 200,000 clones, with about 84% found just once. Sequencing was performed on peripheral blood. Receptors originate from an elderly woman with acute or convalescent COVID-19. Each CDR3 is given with its conserved first and last residue. A D gene is named only where the DNA matches it firmly. Only some rows state a clone size, as once, few, many or a class for expanded clones.

clone_size d_call j_call v_call cdr3_length cdr3_nt cdr3_aa
. . TRBJ2-3 TRBV7-2 13 TGTGCCAGCAGCTTAGTCCAGGGGAATACGCAGTATTTT CASSLVQGNTQYF
once TRBD2 TRBJ2-1 TRBV7-2 16 TGTGCCAGCAGCTCGCCGGGACTAGCGGTATACAATGAGCAGTTCTTC CASSSPGLAVYNEQFF
. TRBD2 TRBJ2-3 TRBV11-1 16 TGTGCCAGCAGCTTAGCGACTAGCGGGGCCACAGATACGCAGTATTTT CASSLATSGATDTQYF
. . TRBJ1-4 TRBV7-9 15 TGTGCCAGCAGCCCCCTGGGCGACCAAAATGAAAAACTGTTTTTT CASSPLGDQNEKLFF
. . TRBJ2-2 TRBV13 16 TGTGCCAGCAGCTTAGCCGAGGGCAAGATAGCCGGGGAGCTGTTTTTT CASSLAEGKIAGELFF
. TRBD1 TRBJ2-2 TRBV6-6 13 TGTGCCAGCAGAACAGGGGACACCGGGGAGCTGTTTTTT CASRTGDTGELFF
few . TRBJ2-3 TRBV3-1/TRBV3-2 17 TGTGCCAGCAGCCAAGATCAGCCGGGACTGCCGGGAGATACGCAGTATTTT CASSQDQPGLPGDTQYF
. . TRBJ2-7 TRBV3-1/TRBV3-2 12 TGTGCCAGCAGCCGTATAGAGGGCGAGCAGTACTTC CASSRIEGEQYF
. . TRBJ1-3 TRBV29-1 11 TGCAGCGTTCCGTCGGGAAACACCATATATTTT CSVPSGNTIYF
. . TRBJ1-5 TRBV9 14 TGTGCCAGCAGCGAGGGACATCCGAATCAGCCCCAGCATTTT CASSEGHPNQPQHF
once . TRBJ2-5 TRBV30 14 TGTGCCTGCGCCGGGCCCAGATCGGGGGAGACCCAGTACTTC CACAGPRSGETQYF
. . TRBJ1-2 TRBV19 14 TGTGCCAGTAGCTTGGACAGTCGAGGCTATGGCTACACCTTC CASSLDSRGYGYTF
. . TRBJ2-2 TRBV18 16 TGTGCCAGCTCACTACAGGGACCCGGGGTGACCGGGGAGCTGTTTTTT CASSLQGPGVTGELFF
. . TRBJ1-3 TRBV5-1 20 TGCGCCAGCAGCTTGGTATCGGGTCGGCAGGACTATTACTCTGGAAACACCATATATTTT CASSLVSGRQDYYSGNTIYF
. TRBD2 TRBJ2-5 TRBV11-2 17 TGTGCCAGCAGCTTAGTAAGCACTAGCGGGATCCTAGAGACCCAGTACTTC CASSLVSTSGILETQYF
. . TRBJ1-1 TRBV5-1 14 TGCGCCAGCGCGCCGTCCCCCGAGAACACTGAAGCTTTCTTT CASAPSPENTEAFF
. . TRBJ1-2 TRBV7-2 14 TGTGCCAGCAGATCCTCTCGGGGGGGCGGTGGCTACACCTTC CASRSSRGGGGYTF
. . TRBJ1-2 TRBV25-1 13 TGTGCCAGCAGTGGAACGGACTTCTATGGCTACACCTTC CASSGTDFYGYTF
. . TRBJ2-3 TRBV19 16 TGTGCCAGTGGCCTGGGGACAAGGTCTAGCACAGATACGCAGTATTTT CASGLGTRSSTDTQYF
. TRBD2 TRBJ2-7 TRBV6-4 16 TGTGCCAGCAGCGCCGGACTAGCGGGAGACTCCTACGAGCAGTACTTC CASSAGLAGDSYEQYF
. . TRBJ2-7 TRBV19 19 TGTGCCAGTAGTCAGACACGGGGCCGGGACACGTCCCCGTTGAGGGAGCAGTACTTC CASSQTRGRDTSPLREQYF
. TRBD2 TRBJ2-3 TRBV11-2 15 TGTGCCAGCAGCGAGCTAGCGGGGTCCACAGATACGCAGTATTTT CASSELAGSTDTQYF
once TRBD1 TRBJ2-2 TRBV11-2 17 TGTGCCAGCAGCTTATCACAGGGGGCCCCCGTGACCGGGGAGCTGTTTTTT CASSLSQGAPVTGELFF
. TRBD1 TRBJ1-4 TRBV4-1 16 TGCGCCAGCAGCCAAGATGTGAACAGGGGAATATATGAACTGTTTTTT CASSQDVNRGIYELFF
few TRBD2 TRBJ2-7 TRBV5-6 17 TGTGCCAGCAGCTTGGCCCGGGAACTAGCGGGACTCTACGAGCAGTACTTC CASSLARELAGLYEQYF
. TRBD2 TRBJ2-1 TRBV5-1 15 TGCGCCAGCAGCTTGTGGGGTAGCGGGGACAATGAGCAGTTCTTC CASSLWGSGDNEQFF
. . TRBJ1-1 TRBV24-1 13 TGTGCCACCAGTGATGGAGCGGGAACTGAAGCTTTCTTT CATSDGAGTEAFF
. . TRBJ2-7 TRBV19 12 TGTGCCAGTAGTACAAGGACAGACGAGCAGTACTTC CASSTRTDEQYF
. . TRBJ2-2 TRBV28 14 TGTGCCAGCGATGCGTTTCCGAACACCGGGGAGCTGTTTTTT CASDAFPNTGELFF
. TRBD1 TRBJ1-2 TRBV7-2 15 TGTGCCAGCAGCGTCGGGGGGGACAGGGCCTATGGCTACACCTTC CASSVGGDRAYGYTF
. . TRBJ2-4 TRBV7-8 14 TGTGCCAGCAGCTTAGCTCTAGCCAAAAACATTCAGTACTTC CASSLALAKNIQYF
few TRBD2 TRBJ2-1 TRBV27 14 TGTGCCAGCAGTTTGACTAGCGGAAGGGGGGAGCAGTTCTTC CASSLTSGRGEQFF
. . TRBJ1-2 TRBV10-2 15 TGCGCCAGCAGTGAGGCAACAGGATTTAGGGATGGCTACACCTTC CASSEATGFRDGYTF
. TRBD2 TRBJ2-3 TRBV2 14 TGTGCCAGCAGTCGCCGCGGGGGGGCAGATACGCAGTATTTT CASSRRGGADTQYF
. . TRBJ1-4 TRBV5-1 14 TGCGCCAGCAGCTTGGACAGGGTGGCTGAAAAACTGTTTTTT CASSLDRVAEKLFF
. . TRBJ1-5 TRBV19 13 TGTGCCAGTAGAGGAGGGGTAAATCAGCCCCAGCATTTT CASRGGVNQPQHF
. TRBD2 TRBJ2-3 TRBV29-1 13 TGCAGCGGAAAGCGGGAAGGCACAGATACGCAGTATTTT CSGKREGTDTQYF
. TRBD1 TRBJ1-3 TRBV5-1 16 TGCGCCAGCAGCTCGGACAGGGGGCTGTCTGGAAACACCATATATTTT CASSSDRGLSGNTIYF
many . TRBJ1-3 TRBV7-2 13 TGTGCCAGCAGCCAAATGGAGGGAAACACCATATATTTT CASSQMEGNTIYF
. TRBD1 TRBJ1-6 TRBV5-1 15 TGCGCCAGCAGCCCGACGGGACAGTATAATTCACCCCTCCACTTT CASSPTGQYNSPLHF